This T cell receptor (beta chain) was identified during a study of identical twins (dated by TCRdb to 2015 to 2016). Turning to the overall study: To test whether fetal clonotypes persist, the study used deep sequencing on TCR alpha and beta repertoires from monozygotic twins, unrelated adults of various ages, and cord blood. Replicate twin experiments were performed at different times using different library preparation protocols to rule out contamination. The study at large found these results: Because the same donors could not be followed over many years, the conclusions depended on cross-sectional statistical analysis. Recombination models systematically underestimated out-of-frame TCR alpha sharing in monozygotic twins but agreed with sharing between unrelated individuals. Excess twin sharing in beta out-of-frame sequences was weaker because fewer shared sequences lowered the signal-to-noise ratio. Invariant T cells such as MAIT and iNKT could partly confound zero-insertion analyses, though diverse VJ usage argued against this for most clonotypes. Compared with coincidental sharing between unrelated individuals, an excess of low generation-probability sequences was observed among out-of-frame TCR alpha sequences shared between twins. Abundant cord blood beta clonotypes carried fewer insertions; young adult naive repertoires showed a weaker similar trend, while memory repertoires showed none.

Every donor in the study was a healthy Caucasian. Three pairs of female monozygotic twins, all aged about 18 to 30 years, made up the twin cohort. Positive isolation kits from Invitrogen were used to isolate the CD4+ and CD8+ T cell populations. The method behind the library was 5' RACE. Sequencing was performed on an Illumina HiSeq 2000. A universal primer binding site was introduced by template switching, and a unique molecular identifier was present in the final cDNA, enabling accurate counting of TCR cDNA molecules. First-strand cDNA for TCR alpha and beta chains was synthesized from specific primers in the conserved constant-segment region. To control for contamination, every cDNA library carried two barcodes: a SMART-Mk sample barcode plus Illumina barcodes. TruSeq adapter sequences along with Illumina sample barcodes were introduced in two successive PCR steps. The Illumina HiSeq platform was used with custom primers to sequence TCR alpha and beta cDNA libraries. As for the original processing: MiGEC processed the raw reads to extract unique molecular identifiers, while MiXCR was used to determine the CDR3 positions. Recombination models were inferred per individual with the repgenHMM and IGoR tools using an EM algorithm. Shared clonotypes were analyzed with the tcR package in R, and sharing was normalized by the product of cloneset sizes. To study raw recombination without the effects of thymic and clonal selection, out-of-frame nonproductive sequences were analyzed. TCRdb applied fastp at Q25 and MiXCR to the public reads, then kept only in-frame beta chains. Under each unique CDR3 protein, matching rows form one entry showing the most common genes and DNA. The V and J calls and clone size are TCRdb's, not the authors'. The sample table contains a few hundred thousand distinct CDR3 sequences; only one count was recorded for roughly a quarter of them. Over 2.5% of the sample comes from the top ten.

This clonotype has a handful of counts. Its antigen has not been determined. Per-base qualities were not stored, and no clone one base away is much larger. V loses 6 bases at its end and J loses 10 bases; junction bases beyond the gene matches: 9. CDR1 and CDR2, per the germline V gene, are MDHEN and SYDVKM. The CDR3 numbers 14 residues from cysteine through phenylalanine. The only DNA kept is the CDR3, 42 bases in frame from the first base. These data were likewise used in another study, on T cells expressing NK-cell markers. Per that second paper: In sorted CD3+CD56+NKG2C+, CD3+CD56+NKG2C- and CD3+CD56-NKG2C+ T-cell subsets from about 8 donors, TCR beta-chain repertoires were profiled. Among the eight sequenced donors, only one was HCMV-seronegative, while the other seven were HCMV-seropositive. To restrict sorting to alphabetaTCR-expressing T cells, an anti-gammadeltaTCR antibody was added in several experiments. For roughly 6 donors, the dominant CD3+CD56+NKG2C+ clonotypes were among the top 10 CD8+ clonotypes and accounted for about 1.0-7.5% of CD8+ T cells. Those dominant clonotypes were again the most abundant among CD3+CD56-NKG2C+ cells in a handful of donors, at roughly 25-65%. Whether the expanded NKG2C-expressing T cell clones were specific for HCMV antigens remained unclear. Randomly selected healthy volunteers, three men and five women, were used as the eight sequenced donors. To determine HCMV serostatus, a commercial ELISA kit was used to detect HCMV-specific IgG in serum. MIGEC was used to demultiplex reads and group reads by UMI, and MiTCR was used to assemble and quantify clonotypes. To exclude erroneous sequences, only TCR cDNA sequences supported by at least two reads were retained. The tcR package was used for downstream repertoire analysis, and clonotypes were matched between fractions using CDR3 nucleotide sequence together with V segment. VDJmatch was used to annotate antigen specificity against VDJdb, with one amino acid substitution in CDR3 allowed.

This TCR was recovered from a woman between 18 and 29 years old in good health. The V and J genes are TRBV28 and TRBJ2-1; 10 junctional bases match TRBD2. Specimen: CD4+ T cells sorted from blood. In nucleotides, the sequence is TGTGCCAGCAGCTCGCTAGCGGGAGTATCCGAGCAGTTCTTC. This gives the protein CASSSLAGVSEQFF. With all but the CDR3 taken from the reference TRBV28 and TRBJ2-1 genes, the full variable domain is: DVKVTQSSRYLVKRTGEKVFLECVQDMDHENMFWYRQDPGLGLRLIYFSYDVKMKEKGDIPEGYSVSREKKERFSLILESASTNQTSMYLCASSSLAGVSEQFFGPGTRLTVL.